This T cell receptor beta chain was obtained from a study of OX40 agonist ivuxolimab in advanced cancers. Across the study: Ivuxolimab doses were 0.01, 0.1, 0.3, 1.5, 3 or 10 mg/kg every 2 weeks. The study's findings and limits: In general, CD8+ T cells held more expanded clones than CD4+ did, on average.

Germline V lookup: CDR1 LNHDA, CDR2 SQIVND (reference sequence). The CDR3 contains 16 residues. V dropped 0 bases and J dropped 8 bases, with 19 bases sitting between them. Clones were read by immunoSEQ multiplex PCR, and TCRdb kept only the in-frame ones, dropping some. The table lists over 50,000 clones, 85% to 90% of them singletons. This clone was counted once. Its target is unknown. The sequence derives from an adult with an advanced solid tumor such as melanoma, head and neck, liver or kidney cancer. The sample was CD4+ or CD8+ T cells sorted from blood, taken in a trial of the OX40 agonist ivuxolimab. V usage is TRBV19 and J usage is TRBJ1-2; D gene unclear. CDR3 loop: CASSIDGGPLFMGYTF. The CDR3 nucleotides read TGTGCCAGTAGTATAGATGGAGGACCTCTATTTATGGGCTACACCTTC.